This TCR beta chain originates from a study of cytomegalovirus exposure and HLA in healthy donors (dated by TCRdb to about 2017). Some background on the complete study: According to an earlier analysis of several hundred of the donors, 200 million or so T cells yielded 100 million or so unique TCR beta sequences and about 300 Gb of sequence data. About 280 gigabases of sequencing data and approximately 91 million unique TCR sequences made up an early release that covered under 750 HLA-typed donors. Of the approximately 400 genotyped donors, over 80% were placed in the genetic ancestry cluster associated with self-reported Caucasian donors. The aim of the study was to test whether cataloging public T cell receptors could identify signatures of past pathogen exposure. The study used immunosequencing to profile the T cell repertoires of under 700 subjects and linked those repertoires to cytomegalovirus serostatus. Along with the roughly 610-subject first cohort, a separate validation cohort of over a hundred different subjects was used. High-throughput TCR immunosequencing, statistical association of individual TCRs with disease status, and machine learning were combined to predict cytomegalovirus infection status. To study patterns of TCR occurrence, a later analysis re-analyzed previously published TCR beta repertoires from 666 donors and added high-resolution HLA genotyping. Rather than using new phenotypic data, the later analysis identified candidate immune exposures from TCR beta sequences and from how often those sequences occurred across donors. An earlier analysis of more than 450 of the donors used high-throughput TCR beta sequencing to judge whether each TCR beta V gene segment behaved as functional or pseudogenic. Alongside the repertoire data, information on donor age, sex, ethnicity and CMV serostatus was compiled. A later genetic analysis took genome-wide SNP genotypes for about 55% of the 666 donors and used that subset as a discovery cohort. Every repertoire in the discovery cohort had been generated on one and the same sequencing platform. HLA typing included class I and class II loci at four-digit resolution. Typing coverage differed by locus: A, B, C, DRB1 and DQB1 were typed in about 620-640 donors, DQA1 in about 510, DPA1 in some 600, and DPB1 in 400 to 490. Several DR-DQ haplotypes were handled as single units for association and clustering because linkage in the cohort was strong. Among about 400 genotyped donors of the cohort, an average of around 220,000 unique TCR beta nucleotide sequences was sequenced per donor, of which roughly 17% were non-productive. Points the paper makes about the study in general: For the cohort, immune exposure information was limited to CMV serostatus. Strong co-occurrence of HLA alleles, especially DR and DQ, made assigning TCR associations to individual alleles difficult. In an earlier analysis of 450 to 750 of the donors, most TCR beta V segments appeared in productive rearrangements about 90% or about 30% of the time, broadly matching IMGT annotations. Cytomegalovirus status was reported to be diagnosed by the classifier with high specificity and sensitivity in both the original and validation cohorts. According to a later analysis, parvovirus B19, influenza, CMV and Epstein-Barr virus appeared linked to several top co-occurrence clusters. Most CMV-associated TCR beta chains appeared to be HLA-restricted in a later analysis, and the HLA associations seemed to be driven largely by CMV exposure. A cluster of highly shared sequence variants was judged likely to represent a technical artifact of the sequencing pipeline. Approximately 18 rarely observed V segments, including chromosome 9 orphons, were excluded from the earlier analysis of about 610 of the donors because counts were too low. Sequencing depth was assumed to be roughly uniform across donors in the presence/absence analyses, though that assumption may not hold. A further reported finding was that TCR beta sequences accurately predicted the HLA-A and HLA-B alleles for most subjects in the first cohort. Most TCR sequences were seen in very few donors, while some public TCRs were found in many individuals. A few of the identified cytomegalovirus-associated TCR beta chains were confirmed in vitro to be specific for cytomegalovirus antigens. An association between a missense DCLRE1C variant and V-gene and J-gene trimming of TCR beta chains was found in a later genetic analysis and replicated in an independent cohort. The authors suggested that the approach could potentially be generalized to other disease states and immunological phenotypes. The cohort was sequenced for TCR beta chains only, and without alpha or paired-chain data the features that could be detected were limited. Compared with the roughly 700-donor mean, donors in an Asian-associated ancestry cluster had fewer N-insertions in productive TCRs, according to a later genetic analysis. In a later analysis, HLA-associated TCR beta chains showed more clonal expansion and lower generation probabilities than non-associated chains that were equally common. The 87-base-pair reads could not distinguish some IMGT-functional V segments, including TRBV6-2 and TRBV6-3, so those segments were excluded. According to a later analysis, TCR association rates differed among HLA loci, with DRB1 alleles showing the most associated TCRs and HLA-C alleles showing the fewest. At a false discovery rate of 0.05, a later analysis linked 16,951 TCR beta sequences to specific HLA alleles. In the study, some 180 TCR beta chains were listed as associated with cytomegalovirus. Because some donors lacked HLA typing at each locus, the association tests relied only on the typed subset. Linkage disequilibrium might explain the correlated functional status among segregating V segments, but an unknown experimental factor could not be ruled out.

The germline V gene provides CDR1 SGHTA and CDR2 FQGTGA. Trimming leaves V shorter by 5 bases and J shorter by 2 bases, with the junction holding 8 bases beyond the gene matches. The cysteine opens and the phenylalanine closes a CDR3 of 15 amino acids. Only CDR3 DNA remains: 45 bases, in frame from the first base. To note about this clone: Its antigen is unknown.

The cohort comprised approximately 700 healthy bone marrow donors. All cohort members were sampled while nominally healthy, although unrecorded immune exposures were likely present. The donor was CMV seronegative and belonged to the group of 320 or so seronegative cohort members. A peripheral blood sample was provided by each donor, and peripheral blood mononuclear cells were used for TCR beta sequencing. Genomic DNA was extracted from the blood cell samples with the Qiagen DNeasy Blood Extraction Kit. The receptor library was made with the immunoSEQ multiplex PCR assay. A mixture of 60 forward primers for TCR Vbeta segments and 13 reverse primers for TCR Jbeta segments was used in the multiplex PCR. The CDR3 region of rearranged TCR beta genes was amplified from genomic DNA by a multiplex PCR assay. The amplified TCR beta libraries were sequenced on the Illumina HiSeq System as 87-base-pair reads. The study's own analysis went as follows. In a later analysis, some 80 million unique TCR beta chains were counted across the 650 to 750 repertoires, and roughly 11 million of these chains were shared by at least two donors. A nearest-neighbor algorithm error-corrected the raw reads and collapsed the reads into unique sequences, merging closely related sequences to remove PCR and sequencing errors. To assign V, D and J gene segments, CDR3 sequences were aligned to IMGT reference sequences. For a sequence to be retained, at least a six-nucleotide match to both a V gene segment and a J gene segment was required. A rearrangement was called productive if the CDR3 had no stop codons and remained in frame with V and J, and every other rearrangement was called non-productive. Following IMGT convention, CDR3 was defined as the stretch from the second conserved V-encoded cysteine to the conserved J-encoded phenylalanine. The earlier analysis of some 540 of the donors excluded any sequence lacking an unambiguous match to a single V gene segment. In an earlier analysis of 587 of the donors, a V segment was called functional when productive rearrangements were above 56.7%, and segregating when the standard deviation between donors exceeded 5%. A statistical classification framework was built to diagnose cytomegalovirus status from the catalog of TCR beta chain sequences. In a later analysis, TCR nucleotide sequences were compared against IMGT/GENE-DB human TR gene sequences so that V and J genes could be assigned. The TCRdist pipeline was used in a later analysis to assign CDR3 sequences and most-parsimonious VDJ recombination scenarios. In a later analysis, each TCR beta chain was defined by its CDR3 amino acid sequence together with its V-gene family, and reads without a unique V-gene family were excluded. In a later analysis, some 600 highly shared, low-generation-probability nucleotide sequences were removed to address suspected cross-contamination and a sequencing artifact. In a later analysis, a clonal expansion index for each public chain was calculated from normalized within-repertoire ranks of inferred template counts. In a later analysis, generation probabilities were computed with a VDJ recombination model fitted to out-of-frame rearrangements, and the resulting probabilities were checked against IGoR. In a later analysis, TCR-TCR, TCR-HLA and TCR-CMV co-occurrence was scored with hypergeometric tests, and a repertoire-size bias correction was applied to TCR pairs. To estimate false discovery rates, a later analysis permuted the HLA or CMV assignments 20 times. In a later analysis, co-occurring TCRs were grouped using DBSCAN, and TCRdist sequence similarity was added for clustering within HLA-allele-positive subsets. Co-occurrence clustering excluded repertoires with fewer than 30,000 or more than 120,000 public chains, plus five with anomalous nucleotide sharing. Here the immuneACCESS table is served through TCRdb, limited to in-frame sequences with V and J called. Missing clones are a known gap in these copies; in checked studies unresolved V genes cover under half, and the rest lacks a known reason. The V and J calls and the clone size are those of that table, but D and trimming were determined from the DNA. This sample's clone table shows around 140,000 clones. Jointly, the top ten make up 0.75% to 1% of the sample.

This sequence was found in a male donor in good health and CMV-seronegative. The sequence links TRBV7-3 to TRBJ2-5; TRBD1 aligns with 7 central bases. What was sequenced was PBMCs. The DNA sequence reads TGTGCCAGCAGCCCCTTCGGGACAGAGCAAGAGACCCAGTACTTC. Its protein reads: CASSPFGTEQETQYF.